The subject of this entry is one TCR beta chain. Its matching antigen is unknown. The templates were synthetic TCR analogs, and they were spiked into each PCR. Sequencing was performed with immunoSEQ multiplex PCR; in TCRdb, only in-frame clones are kept and a portion is missing. This table has about 38,000 clones, around four fifths appearing once. Germline V gene data show CDR1 as MNHEY and CDR2 as SMNVEV (reference sequence). This CDR3 comprises 18 residues. V lost 3 bases, J lost 0 bases, and 11 bases stayed unmatched. The record originates from a study of PD-L1 blockade in urothelial cancer. Turning to the study itself: Peripheral blood specimens exhibited a median yield of about 140,000 T cells.

Regarding time point: pretreatment peripheral blood. Study observations and caveats: The study found that durable-benefit patients expanded tumor-associated blood clones more at 3 weeks. In blood sampled pretreatment, TCR clonality below the median predicted better survival.

V and J are TRBV27 and TRBJ2-5; 9 bases fit TRBD1. The specimen comprised PBMCs, sampled around atezolizumab (anti-PD-L1) treatment. This receptor was identified in a man at least 80 years old with urothelial cancer. The CDR3 is CASSFTGQGTSYQETQYF. The CDR3 nucleotides read TGTGCCAGCAGTTTCACGGGACAGGGAACTTCGTACCAAGAGACCCAGTACTTC.